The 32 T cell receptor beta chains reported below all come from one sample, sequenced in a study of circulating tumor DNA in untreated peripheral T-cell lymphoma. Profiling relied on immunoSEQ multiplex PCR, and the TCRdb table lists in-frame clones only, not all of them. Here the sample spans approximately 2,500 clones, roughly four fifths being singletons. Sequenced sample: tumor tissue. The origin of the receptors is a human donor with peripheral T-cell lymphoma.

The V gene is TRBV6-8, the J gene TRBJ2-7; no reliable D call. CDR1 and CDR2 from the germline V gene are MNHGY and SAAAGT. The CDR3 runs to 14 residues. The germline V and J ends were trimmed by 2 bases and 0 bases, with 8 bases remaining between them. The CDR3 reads CASSYDTSSYEQYF. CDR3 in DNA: TGTGCCAGCAGTTACGACACTTCCTCCTACGAGCAGTACTTC.

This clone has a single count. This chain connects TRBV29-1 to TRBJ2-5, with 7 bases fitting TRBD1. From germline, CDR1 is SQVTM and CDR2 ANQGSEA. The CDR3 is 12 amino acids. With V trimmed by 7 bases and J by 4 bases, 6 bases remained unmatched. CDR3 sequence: CSDYRGGETQYF. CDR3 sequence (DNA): TGCAGCGACTACAGGGGTGGAGAGACCCAGTACTTC.

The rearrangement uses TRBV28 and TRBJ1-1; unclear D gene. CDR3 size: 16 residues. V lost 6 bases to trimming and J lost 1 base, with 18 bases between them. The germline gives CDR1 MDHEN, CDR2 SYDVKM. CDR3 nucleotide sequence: TGTGCCAGCAGCCGAATACCCTGGAGGGCGAACACTGAAGCTTTCTTT. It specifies CASSRIPWRANTEAFF.

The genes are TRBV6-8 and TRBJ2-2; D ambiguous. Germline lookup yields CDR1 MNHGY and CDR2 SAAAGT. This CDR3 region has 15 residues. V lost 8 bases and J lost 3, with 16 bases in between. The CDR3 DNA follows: TGTGCCAGCGGGCTAAGAGGCCCCGACACCGGGGAGCTGTTTTTT. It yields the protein CASGLRGPDTGELFF.

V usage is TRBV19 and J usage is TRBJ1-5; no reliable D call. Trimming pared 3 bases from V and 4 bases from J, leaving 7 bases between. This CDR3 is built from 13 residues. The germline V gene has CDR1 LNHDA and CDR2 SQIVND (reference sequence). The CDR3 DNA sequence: TGTGCCAGTAGTATTGGAGTAAATCAGCCCCAGCATTTT. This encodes CASSIGVNQPQHF.

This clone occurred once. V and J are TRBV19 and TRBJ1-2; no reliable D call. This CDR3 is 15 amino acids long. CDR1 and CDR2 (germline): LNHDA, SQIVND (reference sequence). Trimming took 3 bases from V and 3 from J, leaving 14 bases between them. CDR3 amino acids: CASSMAFIQHYGYTF. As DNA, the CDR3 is TGTGCCAGTAGTATGGCCTTCATACAACACTATGGCTACACCTTC. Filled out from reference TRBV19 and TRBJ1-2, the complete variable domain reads DGGITQSPKYLFRKEGQNVTLSCEQNLNHDAMYWYRQDPGQGLRLIYYSQIVNDFQKGDIAEGYSVSREKKESFPLTVTSAQKNPTAFYLCASSMAFIQHYGYTFGSGTRLTVV.

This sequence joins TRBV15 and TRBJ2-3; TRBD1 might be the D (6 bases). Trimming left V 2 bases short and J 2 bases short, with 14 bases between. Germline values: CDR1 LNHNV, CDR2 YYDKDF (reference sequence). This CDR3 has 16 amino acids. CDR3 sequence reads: CATSRYRDTLTDTQYF. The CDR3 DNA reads TGTGCCACCAGCAGATACCGGGACACGCTCACAGATACGCAGTATTTT.

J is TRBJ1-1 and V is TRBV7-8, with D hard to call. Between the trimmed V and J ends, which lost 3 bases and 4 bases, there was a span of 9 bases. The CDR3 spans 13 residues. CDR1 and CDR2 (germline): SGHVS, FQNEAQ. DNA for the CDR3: TGTGCCAGCAGCTTTATGATCAGCACTGAAGCTTTCTTT. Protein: CASSFMISTEAFF.

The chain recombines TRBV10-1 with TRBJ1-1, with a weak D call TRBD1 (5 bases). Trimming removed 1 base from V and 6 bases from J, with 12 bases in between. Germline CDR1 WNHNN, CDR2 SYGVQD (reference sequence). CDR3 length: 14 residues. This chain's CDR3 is CASSEWPRGAEAFF. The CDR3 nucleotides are TGCGCCAGCAGTGAGTGGCCTCGGGGGGCTGAAGCTTTCTTT.

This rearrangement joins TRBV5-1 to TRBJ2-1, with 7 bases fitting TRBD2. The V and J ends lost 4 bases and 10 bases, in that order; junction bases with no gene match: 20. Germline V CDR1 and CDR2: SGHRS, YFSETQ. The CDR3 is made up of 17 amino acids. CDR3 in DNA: TGCGCCAGCAGCCAATCGCCCACCGGGACTAAAAGCGGGGAGCAGTTCTTC. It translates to CASSQSPTGTKSGEQFF.

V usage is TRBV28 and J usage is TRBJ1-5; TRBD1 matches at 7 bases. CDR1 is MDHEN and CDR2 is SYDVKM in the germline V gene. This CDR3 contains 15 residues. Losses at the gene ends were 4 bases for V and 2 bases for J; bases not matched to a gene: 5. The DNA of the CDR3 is TGTGCCAGCAGTTGGGGACAGCTGGGCAATCAGCCCCAGCATTTT. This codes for CASSWGQLGNQPQHF.

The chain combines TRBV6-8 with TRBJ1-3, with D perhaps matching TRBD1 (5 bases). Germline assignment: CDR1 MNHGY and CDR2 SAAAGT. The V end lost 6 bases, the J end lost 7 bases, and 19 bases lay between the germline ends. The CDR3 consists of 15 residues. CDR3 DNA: TGTGCCAGCAGCCGGAAAAGGACACAGACCAACACCATATATTTT. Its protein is CASSRKRTQTNTIYF.

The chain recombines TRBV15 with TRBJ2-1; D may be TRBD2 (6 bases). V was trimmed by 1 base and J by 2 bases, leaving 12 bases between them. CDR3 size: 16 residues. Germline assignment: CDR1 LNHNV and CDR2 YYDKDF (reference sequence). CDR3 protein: CATSRAPSAAYNEQFF. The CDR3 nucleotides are TGTGCCACCAGCAGAGCCCCTAGCGCGGCCTACAATGAGCAGTTCTTC.

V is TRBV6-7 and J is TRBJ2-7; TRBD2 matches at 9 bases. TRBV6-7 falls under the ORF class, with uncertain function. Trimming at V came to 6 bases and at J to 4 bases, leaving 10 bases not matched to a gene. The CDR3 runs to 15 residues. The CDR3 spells CASSVQLAGVYEQYF. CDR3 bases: TGTGCCAGCAGCGTCCAACTAGCGGGTGTATACGAGCAGTACTTC.

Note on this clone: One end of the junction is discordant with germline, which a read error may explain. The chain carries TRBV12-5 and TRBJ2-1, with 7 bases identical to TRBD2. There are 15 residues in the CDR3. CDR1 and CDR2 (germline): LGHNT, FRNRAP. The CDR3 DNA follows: TGTGCCAGTGTCAAGAGGACTAGTTCAATCAATGAGCAGTTCTTC. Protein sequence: CASVKRTSSINEQFF. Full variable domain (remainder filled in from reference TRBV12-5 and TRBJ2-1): DARVTQTPRHKVTEMGQEVTMRCQPILGHNTVFWYRQTMMQGLELLAYFRNRAPLDDSGMPKDRFSAEMPDATLATLKIQPSEPRDSAVYFCASVKRTSSINEQFFGPGTRLTVL.

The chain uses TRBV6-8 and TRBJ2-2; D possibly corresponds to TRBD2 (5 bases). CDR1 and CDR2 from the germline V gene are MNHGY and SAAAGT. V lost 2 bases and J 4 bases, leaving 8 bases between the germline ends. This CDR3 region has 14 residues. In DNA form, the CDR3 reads TGTGCCAGCAGTTACGACTACAGCACCGGGGAGCTGTTTTTT. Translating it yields CASSYDYSTGELFF.

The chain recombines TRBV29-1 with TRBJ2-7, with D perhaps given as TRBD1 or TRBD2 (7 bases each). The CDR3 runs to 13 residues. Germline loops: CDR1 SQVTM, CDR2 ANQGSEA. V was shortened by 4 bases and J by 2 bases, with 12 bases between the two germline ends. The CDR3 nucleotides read TGCAGCGTTGGGACTAGGGGGCCCTACGAGCAGTACTTC. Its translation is CSVGTRGPYEQYF.

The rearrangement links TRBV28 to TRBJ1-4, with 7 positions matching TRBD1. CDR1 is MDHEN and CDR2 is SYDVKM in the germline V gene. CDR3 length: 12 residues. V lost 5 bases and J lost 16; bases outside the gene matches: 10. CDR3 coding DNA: TGTGCCAGCAGTCCCACGACAGGGTTCCCGTTTTTT. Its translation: CASSPTTGFPFF. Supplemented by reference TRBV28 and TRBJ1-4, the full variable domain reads DVKVTQSSRYLVKRTGEKVFLECVQDMDHENMFWYRQDPGLGLRLIYFSYDVKMKEKGDIPEGYSVSREKKERFSLILESASTNQTSMYLCASSPTTGFPFFGSGTQLSVL.

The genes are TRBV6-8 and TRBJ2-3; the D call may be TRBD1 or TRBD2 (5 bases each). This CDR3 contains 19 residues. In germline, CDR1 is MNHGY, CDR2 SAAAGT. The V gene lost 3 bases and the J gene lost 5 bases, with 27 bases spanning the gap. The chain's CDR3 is CASSYGAWGFADRGDTQYF. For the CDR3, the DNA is TGTGCCAGCAGTTATGGGGCTTGGGGGTTCGCGGACCGGGGAGATACGCAGTATTTT.

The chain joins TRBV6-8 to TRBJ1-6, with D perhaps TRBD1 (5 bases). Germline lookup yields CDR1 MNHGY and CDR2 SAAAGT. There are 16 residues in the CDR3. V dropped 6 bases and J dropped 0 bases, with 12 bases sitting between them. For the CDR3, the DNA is TGTGCCAGCAGGAGGGACGTACCCTCCTATAATTCACCCCTCCACTTT. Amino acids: CASRRDVPSYNSPLHF.

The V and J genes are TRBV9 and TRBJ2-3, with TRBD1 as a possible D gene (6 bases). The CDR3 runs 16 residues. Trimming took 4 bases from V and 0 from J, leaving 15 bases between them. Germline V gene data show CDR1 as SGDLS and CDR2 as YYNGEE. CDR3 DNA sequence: TGTGCCAGCAGCCTCCAGGGGAGCATTAGCACAGATACGCAGTATTTT. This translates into CASSLQGSISTDTQYF.

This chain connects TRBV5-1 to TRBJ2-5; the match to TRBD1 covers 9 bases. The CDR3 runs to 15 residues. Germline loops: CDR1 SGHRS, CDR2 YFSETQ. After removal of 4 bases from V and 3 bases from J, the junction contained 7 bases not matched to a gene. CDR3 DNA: TGCGCCAGCAGCAGTCCCGGGACAGGGAAAGAGACCCAGTACTTC. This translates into CASSSPGTGKETQYF.

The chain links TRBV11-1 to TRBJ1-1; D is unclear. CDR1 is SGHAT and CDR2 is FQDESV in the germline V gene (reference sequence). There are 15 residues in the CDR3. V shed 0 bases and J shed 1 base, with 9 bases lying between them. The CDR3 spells CASSLAGGTNTEAFF. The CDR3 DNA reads TGTGCCAGCAGCTTAGCGGGAGGAACGAACACTGAAGCTTTCTTT. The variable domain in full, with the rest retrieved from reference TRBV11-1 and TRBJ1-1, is EAEVAQSPRYKITEKSQAVAFWCDPISGHATLYWYRQILGQGPELLVQFQDESVVDDSQLPKDRFSAERLKGVDSTLKIQPAELGDSAMYLCASSLAGGTNTEAFFGQGTRLTVV.

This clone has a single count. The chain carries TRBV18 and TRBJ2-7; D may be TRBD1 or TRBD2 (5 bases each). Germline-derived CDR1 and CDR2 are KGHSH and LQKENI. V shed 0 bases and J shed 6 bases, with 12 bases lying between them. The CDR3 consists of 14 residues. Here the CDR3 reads CASSPPRVGSEQYF. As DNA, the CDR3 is TGTGCCAGCTCACCACCCAGGGTTGGGAGCGAGCAGTACTTC.

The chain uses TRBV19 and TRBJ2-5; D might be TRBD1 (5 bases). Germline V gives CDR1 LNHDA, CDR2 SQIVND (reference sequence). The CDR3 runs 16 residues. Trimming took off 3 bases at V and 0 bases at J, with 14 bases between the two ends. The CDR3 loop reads CASSIGAGSYQETQYF. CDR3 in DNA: TGTGCCAGTAGTATTGGGGCAGGATCGTACCAAGAGACCCAGTACTTC.

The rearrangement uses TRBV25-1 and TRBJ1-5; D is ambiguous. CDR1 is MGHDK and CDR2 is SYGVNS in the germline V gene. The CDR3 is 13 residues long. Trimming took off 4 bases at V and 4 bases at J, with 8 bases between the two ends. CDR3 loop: CASSVTANQPQHF. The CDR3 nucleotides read TGTGCCAGCAGTGTCACAGCAAATCAGCCCCAGCATTTT.

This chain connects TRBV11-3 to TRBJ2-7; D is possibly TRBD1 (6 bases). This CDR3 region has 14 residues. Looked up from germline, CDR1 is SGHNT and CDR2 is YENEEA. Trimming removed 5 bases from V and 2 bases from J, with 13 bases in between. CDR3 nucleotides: TGTGCCAGCAGCCCTCGGACAGATCCCTACGAGCAGTACTTC. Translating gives CASSPRTDPYEQYF.

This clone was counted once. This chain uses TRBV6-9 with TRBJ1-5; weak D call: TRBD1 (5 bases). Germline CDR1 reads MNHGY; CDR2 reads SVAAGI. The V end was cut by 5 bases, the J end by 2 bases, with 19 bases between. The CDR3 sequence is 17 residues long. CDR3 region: CASSPQGAGLGNQPQHF. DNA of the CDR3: TGTGCCAGCAGTCCCCAGGGCGCGGGGTTGGGCAATCAGCCCCAGCATTTT.

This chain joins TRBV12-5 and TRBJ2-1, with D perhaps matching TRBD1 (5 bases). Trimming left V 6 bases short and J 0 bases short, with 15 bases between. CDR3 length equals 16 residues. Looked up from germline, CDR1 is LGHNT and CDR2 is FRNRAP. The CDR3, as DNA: TGTGCTAGTGGCCGCAACACAGGTGGCTCCTACAATGAGCAGTTCTTC. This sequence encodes CASGRNTGGSYNEQFF.

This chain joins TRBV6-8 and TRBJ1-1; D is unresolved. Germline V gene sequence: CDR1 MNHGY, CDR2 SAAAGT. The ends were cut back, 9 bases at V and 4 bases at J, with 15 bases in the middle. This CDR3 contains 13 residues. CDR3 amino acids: CASFTRRSTEAFF. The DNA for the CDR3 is TGTGCCAGTTTTACGAGGCGGAGCACTGAAGCTTTCTTT.

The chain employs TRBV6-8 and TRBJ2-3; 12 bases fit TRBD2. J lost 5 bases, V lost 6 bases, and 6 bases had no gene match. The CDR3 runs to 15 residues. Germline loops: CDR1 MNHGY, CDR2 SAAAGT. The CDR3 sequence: CASSRLAGEGDTQYF. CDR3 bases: TGTGCCAGCAGCCGACTAGCGGGAGAGGGAGATACGCAGTATTTT.

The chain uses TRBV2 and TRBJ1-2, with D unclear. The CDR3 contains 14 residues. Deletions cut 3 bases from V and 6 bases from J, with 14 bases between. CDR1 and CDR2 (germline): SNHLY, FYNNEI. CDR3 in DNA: TGTGCCAGCAGTGATTATCTCGGAGACGATGGCTACACCTTC. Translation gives CASSDYLGDDGYTF.